This T cell receptor beta chain is from a study of cytotoxic CD8 clonotypes in ibrutinib-treated CLL. Study background: Once patients had received a median about eleven months of treatment, range 6 to 36, response samples were obtained.

This CDR3 comprises 14 residues. In germline, CDR1 is ENHRY, CDR2 SYGVKD. The junction had 6 bases not matched to a gene; V was cut back by 8 bases and J by 2 bases. The assay was immunoSEQ multiplex PCR, and TCRdb's table has in-frame clones only and misses some. The profile shows about 140,000 clones, more than 85% of them singletons. About 2.2 micrograms of genomic DNA, which was extracted from cryopreserved PBMCs, served as the material used for the TCR beta libraries. The receptor was derived from a human donor with chronic lymphocytic leukemia. The chain has TRBV10-3 and TRBJ2-1, with 7 bases lining up with TRBD2. The input for sequencing was PBMCs, taken after 12 months of ibrutinib treatment. Written as DNA, the CDR3 is TGTGCCATCTCCGGGACTAATACCTACAATGAGCAGTTCTTC. This encodes CAISGTNTYNEQFF.